This record looks at one T cell receptor (beta chain) sequence and its context. These data come from a study of cytomegalovirus exposure and HLA in healthy donors. Use of 60 Vbeta and 13 Jbeta primers characterized the PCR. Measured with immunoSEQ multiplex PCR; TCRdb has only the in-frame clones, and not every one. The data hold about 140,000 clones, with 65% to 80% observed a single time. Germline values: CDR1 MNHNY, CDR2 SVGAGI (reference sequence). The CDR3 has 15 amino acids. The V and J ends lost 7 bases and 5 bases, in that order; junction bases with no gene match: 12. The chain is built from TRBV6-6 and TRBJ2-5; TRBD2 matches 8 bases. Material: PBMCs. This sequence was found in a male donor in good health and CMV-seropositive. The CDR3, as DNA: TGTGCCAGCACCACCATGCGGGGGGCCGAGGAGACCCAGTACTTC. Residues: CASTTMRGAEETQYF.